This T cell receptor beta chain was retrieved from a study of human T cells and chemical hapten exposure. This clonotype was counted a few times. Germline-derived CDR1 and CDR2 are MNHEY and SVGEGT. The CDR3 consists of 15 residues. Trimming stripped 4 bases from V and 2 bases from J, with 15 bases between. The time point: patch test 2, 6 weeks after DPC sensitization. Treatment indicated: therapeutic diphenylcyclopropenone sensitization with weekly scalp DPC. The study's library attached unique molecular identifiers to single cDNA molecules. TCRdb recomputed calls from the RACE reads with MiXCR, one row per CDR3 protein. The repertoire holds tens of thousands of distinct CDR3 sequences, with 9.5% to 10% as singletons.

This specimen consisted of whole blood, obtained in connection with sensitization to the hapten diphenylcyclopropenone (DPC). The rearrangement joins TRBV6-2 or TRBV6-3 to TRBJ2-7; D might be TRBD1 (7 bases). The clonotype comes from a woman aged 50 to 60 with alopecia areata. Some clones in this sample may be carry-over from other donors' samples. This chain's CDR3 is CASSFAGGKTYEQYF. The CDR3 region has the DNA TGTGCCAGCAGTTTCGCAGGGGGGAAAACCTACGAGCAGTACTTC.